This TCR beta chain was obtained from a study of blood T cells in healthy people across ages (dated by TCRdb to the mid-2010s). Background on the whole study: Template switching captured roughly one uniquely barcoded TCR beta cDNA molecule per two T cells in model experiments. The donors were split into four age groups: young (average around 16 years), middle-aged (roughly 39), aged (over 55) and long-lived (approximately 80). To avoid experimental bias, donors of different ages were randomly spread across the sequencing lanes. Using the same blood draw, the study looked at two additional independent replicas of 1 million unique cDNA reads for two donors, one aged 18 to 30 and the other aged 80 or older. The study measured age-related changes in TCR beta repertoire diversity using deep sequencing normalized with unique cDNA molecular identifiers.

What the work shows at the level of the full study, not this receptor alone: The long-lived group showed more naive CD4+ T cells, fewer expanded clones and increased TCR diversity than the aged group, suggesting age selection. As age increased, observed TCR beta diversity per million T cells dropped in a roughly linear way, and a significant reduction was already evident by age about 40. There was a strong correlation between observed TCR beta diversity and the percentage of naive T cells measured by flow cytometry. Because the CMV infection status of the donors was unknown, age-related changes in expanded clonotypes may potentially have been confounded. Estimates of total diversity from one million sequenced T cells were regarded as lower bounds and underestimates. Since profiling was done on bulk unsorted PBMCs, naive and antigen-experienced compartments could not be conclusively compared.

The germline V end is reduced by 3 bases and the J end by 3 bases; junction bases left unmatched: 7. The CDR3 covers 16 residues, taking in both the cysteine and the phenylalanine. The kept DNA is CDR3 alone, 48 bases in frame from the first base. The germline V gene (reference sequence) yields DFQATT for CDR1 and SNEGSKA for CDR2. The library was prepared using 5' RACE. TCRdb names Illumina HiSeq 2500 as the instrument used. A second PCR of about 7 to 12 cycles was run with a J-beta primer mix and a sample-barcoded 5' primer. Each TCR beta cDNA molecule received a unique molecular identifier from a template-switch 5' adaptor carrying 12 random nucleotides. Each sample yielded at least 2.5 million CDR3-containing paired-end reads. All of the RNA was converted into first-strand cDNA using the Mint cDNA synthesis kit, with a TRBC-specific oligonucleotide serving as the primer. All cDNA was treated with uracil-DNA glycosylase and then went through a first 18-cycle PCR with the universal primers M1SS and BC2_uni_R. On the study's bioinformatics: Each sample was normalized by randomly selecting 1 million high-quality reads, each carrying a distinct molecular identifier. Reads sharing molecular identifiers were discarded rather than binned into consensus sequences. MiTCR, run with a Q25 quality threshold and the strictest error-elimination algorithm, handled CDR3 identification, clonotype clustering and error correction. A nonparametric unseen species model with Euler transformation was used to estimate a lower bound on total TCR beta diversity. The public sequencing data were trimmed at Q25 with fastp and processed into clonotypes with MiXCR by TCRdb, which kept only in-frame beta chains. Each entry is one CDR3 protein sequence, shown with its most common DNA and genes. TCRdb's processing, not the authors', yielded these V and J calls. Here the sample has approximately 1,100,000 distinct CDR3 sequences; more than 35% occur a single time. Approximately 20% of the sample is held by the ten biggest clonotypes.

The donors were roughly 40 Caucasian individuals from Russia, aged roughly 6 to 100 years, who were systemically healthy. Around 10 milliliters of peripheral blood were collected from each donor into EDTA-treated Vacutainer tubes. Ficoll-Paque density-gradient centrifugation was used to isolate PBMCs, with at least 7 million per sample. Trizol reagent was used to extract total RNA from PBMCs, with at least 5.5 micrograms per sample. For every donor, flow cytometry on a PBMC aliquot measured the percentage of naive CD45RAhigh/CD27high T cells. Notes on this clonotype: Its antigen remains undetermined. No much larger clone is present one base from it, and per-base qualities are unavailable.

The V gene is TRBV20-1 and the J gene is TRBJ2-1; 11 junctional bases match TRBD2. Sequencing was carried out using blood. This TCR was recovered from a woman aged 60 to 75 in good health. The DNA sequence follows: TGCAGTGCTAGGTCGGACACTAGCGGGGGCTACAATGAGCAGTTCTTC. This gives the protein CSARSDTSGGYNEQFF.